This T cell receptor (beta chain) emerged from a study of shared T cell receptors in the human thymus. This clone was picked up a small number of times. V lost 5 bases to trimming and J lost 9 bases, with 13 bases between them. Germline lookup yields CDR1 SGHAT and CDR2 FQNNGV. The CDR3 consists of 12 residues. Here immunoSEQ multiplex PCR was the method, and the copy in TCRdb shows in-frame clones only, minus some. The table records about 660,000 clones, over 75% of them present only once. These data were also filed under a second study, of human thymus T cells.

Sequencing was carried out using thymocytes. This TCR came from a boy under two years old with a congenital heart defect. The chain recombines TRBV11-2 with TRBJ2-5, with D tentatively TRBD2 (6 bases). The CDR3 here is CASSPPTGAQYF. The CDR3, as DNA: TGTGCCAGCAGCCCACCCACGGGGGCCCAGTACTTC.